This record covers a single T cell receptor beta chain. CDR3 length: 13 residues. With 2 bases removed from V and 2 bases from J, the gap between germline ends came to 6 bases. Germline-derived CDR1 and CDR2 are WNHNN and SYGVQD (reference sequence). Original analysis: The authors estimated nucleated cell counts from reference gene primer amplification. The method was immunoSEQ multiplex PCR; TCRdb's version includes in-frame clones alone and lacks a portion of them. D and trimming come from the DNA, and the V and J calls and clone size come from that table. The table has about 200,000 clones, about 87% seen once. This sample is part of a study of blood T cell repertoires in COVID-19. Overall study: T cells, B-cell-depleted T cells, or PBMCs provided the cDNA or gDNA that served as material.

The gene calls are TRBV10-1 and TRBJ2-5, with D tentatively TRBD2 (5 bases). This TCR came from a man in his 60s with acute or convalescent COVID-19. The specimen was peripheral blood. This CDR3 reads CASSEDYQETQYF. CDR3 nucleotides: TGCGCCAGCAGTGAGGACTATCAAGAGACCCAGTACTTC.